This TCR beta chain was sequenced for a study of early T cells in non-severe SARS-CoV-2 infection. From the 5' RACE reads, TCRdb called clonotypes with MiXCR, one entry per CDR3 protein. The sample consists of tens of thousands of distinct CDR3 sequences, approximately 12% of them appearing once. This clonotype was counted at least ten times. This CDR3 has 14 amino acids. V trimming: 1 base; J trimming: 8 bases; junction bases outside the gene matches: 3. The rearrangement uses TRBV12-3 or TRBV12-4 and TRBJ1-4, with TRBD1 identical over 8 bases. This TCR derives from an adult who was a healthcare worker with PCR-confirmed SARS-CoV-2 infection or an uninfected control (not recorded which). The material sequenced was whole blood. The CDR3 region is CASSLGQGLEKLFF. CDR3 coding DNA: TGTGCCAGCAGTTTAGGACAGGGGCTGGAAAAACTGTTTTTT.